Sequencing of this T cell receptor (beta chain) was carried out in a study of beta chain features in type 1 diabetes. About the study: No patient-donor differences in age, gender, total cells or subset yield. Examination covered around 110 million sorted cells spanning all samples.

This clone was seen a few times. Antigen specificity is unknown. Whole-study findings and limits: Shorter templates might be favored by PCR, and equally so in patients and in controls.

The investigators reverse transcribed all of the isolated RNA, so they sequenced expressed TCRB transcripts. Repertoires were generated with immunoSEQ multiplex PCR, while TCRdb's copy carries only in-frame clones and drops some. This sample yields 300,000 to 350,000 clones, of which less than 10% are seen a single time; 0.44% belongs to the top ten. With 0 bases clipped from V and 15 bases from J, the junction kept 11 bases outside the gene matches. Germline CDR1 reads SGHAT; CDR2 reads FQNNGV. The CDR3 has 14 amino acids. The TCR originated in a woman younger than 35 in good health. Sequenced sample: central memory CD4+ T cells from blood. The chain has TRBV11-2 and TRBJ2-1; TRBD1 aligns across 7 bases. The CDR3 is CASSLDQWGRGMFF. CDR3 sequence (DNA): TGTGCCAGCAGCTTAGATCAATGGGGCAGGGGGATGTTCTTC.